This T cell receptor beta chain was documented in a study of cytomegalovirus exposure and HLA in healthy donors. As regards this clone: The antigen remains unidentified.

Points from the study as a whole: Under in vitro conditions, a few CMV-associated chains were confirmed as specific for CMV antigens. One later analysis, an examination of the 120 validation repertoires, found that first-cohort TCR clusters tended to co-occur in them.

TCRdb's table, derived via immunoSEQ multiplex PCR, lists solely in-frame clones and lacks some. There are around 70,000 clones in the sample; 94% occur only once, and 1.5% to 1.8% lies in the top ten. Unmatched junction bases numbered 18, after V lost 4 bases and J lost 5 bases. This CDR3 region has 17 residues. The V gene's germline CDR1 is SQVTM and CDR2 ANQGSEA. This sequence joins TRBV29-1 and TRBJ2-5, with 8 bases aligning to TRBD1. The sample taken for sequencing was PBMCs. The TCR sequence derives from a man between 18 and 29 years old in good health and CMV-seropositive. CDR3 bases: TGCAGCGTTGGGGGGGCGAGGGTCAGGGGGCCCTCGGAGACCCAGTACTTC. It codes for CSVGGARVRGPSETQYF.